This T cell receptor beta chain was sequenced in a study of T cell responses to AZD1222 COVID-19 vaccine. Whole-study results and caveats: The donors showed a predominance of white British ancestry and of females, with possible underestimation of clonal diversity.

Only in-frame clones appear in the TCRdb table, and some are missing; sequencing was by immunoSEQ multiplex PCR. The table lists 150,000 to 180,000 clones, around 85% of them singletons. The ends lost 6 bases at V and 7 bases at J; junction bases unmatched: 16. The germline gives CDR1 MNHEY, CDR2 SMNVEV (reference sequence). The CDR3 contains 17 residues. A remark on this clone: Its antigen is not identified.

The source is an adult in good health. The V call is TRBV27, the J call TRBJ2-1; TRBD2 aligns across 9 bases. Specimen: peripheral blood, collected on day 0 of MenACWY control vaccination. CDR3 in DNA: TGTGCCAGCAGCCCCCGAGGCAGAGCGGGGGGAGAAAATGAGCAGTTCTTC. Its protein is CASSPRGRAGGENEQFF.